Reported below is one T cell receptor beta chain. This CDR3 has 14 amino acids. V lost 8 bases to trimming and J lost 7 bases; unmatched junction nucleotides: 7. CDR1 and CDR2 (germline): SNHLY, FYNNEI. This record belongs to a study of blood T cell repertoires in COVID-19. Study-wide context: Sites across the United States, Italy and Spain contributed samples from acute and convalescent COVID-19. T cells, B-cell-depleted T cells, or PBMCs supplied cDNA or gDNA.

Study processing details: Amplification of reference gene primers was used by the study to estimate nucleated cell counts. Profiled with immunoSEQ multiplex PCR; TCRdb holds only in-frame clones, not every one. V and J calls and clone size are copied from that table; D and trimming were computed from the DNA. This repertoire shows approximately 310,000 clones, around 87% found once; its top ten account for around 8%. V is TRBV2 and J is TRBJ1-5; 11 bases are a match to TRBD1. The clonotype originates from a woman aged 45-59 years who had recovered from COVID-19. Sequenced input: peripheral blood. The CDR3 sequence: CASGGTGGRQPQHF. The DNA of the CDR3 is TGTGCCAGCGGAGGGACAGGGGGTAGACAGCCCCAGCATTTT.